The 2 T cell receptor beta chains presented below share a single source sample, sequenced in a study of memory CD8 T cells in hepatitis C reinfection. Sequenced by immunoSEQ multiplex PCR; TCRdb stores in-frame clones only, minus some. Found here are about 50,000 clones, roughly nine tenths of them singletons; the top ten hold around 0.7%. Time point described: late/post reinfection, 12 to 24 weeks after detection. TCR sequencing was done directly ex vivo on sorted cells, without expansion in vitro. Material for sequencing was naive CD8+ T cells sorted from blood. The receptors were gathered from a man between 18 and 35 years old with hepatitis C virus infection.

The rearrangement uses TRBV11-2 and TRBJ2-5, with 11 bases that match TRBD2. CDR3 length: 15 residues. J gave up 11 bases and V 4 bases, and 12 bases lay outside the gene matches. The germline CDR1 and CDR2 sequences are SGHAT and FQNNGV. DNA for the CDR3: TGTGCCAGCAGCTCAGACGGGACTAGCGGTTGGGAGCAGTACTTC. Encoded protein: CASSSDGTSGWEQYF.

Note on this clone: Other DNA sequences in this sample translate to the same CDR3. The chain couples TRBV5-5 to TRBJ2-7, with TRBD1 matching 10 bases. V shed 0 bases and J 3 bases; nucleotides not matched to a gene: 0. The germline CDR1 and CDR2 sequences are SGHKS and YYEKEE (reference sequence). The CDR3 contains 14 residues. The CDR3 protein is CASSLGTGGYEQYF. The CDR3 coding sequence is TGTGCCAGCAGCTTGGGGACAGGGGGCTACGAGCAGTACTTC. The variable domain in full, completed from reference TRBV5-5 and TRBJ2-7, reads DAGVTQSPTHLIKTRGQQVTLRCSPISGHKSVSWYQQVLGQGPQFIFQYYEKEERGRGNFPDRFSARQFPNYSSELNVNALLLGDSALYLCASSLGTGGYEQYFGPGTRLTVT.